Each of the 23 T cell receptor beta chains below was sequenced from the same sample in a study of molecular identifiers for immune sequencing clone quantification. TCRdb independently ran MiXCR on the PCR reads; one entry per CDR3 protein. The data contain 250,000 to 400,000 distinct CDR3 sequences, over 20% of them seen just once; the ten biggest clones take up roughly 0.8%. The material sequenced was naive CD8+ T cells from blood, with Jurkat cell RNA spiked in. Subset denoted: FACS-sorted CD8+CD4-CCR7+CD45RA+ naive T cells. These receptor sequences come from a human donor in good health. Some libraries in this study had Jurkat cell RNA spiked in.

The chain combines TRBV19 with TRBJ1-5; D not resolved. The CDR3 covers 14 residues. V was pared by 5 bases and J by 3 bases, with 11 bases between. Germline V gene data show CDR1 as LNHDA and CDR2 as SQIVND (reference sequence). CDR3 DNA: TGTGCCAGTAGTCCGTGGGCGATCAATCAGCCCCAGCATTTT. Encoded protein: CASSPWAINQPQHF.

This clonotype was seen only a few times. This may arise from a read error, as a much more abundant clone is one base away. The chain recombines TRBV4-2 with TRBJ2-1, with D possibly being TRBD1 (6 bases). The germline V gene has CDR1 LGHNA and CDR2 YNFKEQ. Trimming pared 4 bases from V and 9 bases from J, leaving 16 bases between. The length of the CDR3 is 14 residues. As DNA, the CDR3 is TGTGCCAGCAGCCCCGGACACAGGGCCGGTGAGCAGTTCTTC. It encodes CASSPGHRAGEQFF.

The chain uses TRBV12-3 or TRBV12-4 and TRBJ1-3; no clear D. This CDR3 is built from 13 residues. Trimming took off 1 base at V and 5 bases at J, with 6 bases between the two ends. The CDR3 sequence is CASSLDSRNTIYF. DNA for the CDR3: TGTGCCAGCAGTTTAGATTCGCGAAACACCATATATTTT.

In regard to this clonotype: At one boundary the junction diverges from the germline segment, which might be a read error. The V and J genes are TRBV5-1 and TRBJ1-1, with D possibly TRBD1 on 6 matching bases. The CDR3 runs 13 residues. In germline, CDR1 is SGHRS, CDR2 YFSETQ. CDR3 nucleotides: TGCGCCTGCAGCCCTCCCCAGGGGACTGAAGCTTTCTTT. It encodes CACSPPQGTEAFF.

This clonotype occurred many times. The chain couples TRBV4-1 to TRBJ2-3, with D unresolved. Per the germline V gene, CDR1 is MGHRA and CDR2 is YSYEKL. V lost 2 bases and J lost 3, with 15 bases in between. The CDR3 is 16 amino acids. DNA of the CDR3: TGCGCCAGCAGCCAATCTGGCGGTAGCAAAACAGATACGCAGTATTTT. Translation: CASSQSGGSKTDTQYF.

This clonotype was counted ten times or more. J is TRBJ2-3 and V is TRBV21-1; the D segment call TRBD1 is taken from the table without a DNA check. TRBV21-1 is assigned pseudogene status. The CDR3 sequence is 20 residues long. The CDR3 loop is CASSKYIIGTGHPLGDTQYF. The CDR3 bases are TGTGCCAGCAGCAAATACATAATCGGGACAGGGCACCCTTTAGGAGATACGCAGTATTTT.

This clonotype was counted many times. V is TRBV7-2 and J is TRBJ2-5; a possible D gene is TRBD2 (5 bases). From germline, CDR1 is SGHTA and CDR2 FQGNSA. V lost 5 bases and J 0 bases, leaving 19 bases between the germline ends. The CDR3 contains 17 residues. The CDR3 DNA reads TGTGCCAGCAGCCCCCGAGTTGGGTCAGCGGACCAAGAGACCCAGTACTTC. Its protein is CASSPRVGSADQETQYF.

This clonotype has ten or more counts. The chain joins TRBV29-1 to TRBJ2-7; D possibly corresponds to TRBD2 (6 bases). V was pared by 2 bases and J by 1 base, with 15 bases between. This CDR3 region has 15 residues. The germline V gene encodes CDR1 SQVTM and CDR2 ANQGSEA. CDR3 amino acids: CSVEIAGIGSYEQYF. The CDR3 DNA sequence: TGCAGCGTTGAAATCGCGGGGATAGGATCCTACGAGCAGTACTTC.

In this sample, this clonotype turned up many times. The rearrangement joins TRBV28 to TRBJ2-1; 8 positions match TRBD2. J lost 5 bases, V lost 5 bases, and 14 bases had no gene match. The germline V gene has CDR1 MDHEN and CDR2 SYDVKM. There are 17 residues in the CDR3. The CDR3 reads CASSPHYAGGPHNEQFF. The CDR3 DNA sequence: TGTGCCAGCAGTCCCCATTATGCGGGAGGACCCCACAATGAGCAGTTCTTC.

This clonotype came up many times. The chain recombines TRBV5-6 with TRBJ2-7; 7 nucleotides match TRBD2. The CDR3 consists of 18 residues. V was clipped by 2 bases and J by 0 bases; unmatched bases: 14. The germline gives CDR1 SGHDT, CDR2 YYEEEE. CDR3 in DNA: TGTGCCAGCAGCTTTACCCGGCTGGGCGGGAGACCCTCCTACGAGCAGTACTTC. Translated: CASSFTRLGGRPSYEQYF.

This clonotype was counted at least ten times. This rearrangement joins TRBV7-6 to TRBJ2-5; D is unresolved. Trimming shortened V by 0 bases and J by 2 bases, and 10 bases separated the two germline ends. CDR1 is SGHVS and CDR2 is FNYEAQ in the germline V gene. The CDR3 extends over 15 amino acids. DNA for the CDR3: TGTGCCAGCAGCTTAGCGCCCACAGCTCAAGAGACCCAGTACTTC. It encodes CASSLAPTAQETQYF.

This clonotype showed up many times. This chain joins TRBV7-2 and TRBJ2-3; tentatively, D is TRBD1 or TRBD2 (5 bases each). Trimming removed 5 bases at V and 3 bases at J, with 15 bases between. The length of the CDR3 is 15 residues. Germline loops: CDR1 SGHTA, CDR2 FQGNSA. CDR3 bases: TGTGCCAGCAGCCGCGAGGGACCGACGACAGATACGCAGTATTTT. It codes for CASSREGPTTDTQYF.

Turning to this clonotype: A much larger clone differs by one base, so this may be a read error. The V gene is TRBV24-1, the J gene TRBJ2-2, with D unclear. CDR3 length equals 11 residues. Germline V gene sequence: CDR1 KGHDR, CDR2 SFDVKD. V was clipped by 11 bases and J by 8 bases, with 11 bases between them. CDR3 residues: CAIEVGGELFF. DNA of the CDR3: TGTGCCATCGAGGTAGGAGGGGAGCTGTTTTTT.

This clonotype occurred a few times. Here the CDR3 reads CASSLLPSGVNTGELFF. DNA of the CDR3: TGTGCCAGCAGTTTGCTCCCTAGCGGGGTTAACACCGGGGAGCTGTTTTTT. V and J are TRBV27 and TRBJ2-2; 9 bases map to TRBD2. Germline-derived CDR1 and CDR2 are MNHEY and SMNVEV (reference sequence). The CDR3 extends over 17 amino acids. Trimming cost V 3 bases and J 2 bases; bases outside gene matches: 7.

To note about this clonotype: A much larger clonotype is one base distant, so this may be a read error. V and J are TRBV7-9 and TRBJ2-2; 16 positions match TRBD2. CDR3 size: 16 residues. Germline-derived CDR1 and CDR2 are SEHNR and FQNEAQ (reference sequence). CDR3 sequence (DNA): TGTGCCAGCAGCTCGGGACTAGCGGGAGGGGTCGGGGAGCTGGTTTTT. Translation gives CASSSGLAGGVGELVF.

Worth noting for this clonotype: This could be a read error, since a much larger clone is one nucleotide away. The CDR3 does not end in the conserved phenylalanine or tryptophan, so this is likely a read error. The chain joins TRBV28 to TRBJ2-1; D might be TRBD2 (6 bases). The CDR3 runs to 14 residues. The V end lost 5 bases, the J end lost 7 bases, and 15 bases lay between the germline ends. From germline, CDR1 is MDHEN and CDR2 SYDVKM. CDR3 sequence (DNA): TGTGCCAGCAGTACAAGGCTGGCGGGAAATGAGCAGTTCTCC. Amino acid sequence: CASSTRLAGNEQFS.

Comments on this clonotype: This clone may be a read error of a much larger clone one base away. The J gene is TRBJ2-2, the V gene TRBV20-1, with D possibly matching TRBD1 (6 bases). This CDR3 is 15 amino acids long. In germline, CDR1 is DFQATT, CDR2 SNEGSKA (reference sequence). CDR3 DNA sequence: TGCAGTGCTAGAGATTTATACGGGGACACCGGGGAGCTGCTTTTT. Translating gives CSARDLYGDTGELLF.

This clonotype was seen a single time. This likely comes from a read error, as the CDR3 has no conserved phenylalanine or tryptophan at its end. As DNA, the CDR3 is TGTGCCAGCAGCCGGGACAGTCAAAGCTCCTACGAGCAGTACCTC. Translated, it gives CASSRDSQSSYEQYL. This chain connects TRBV7-9 to TRBJ2-7; 7 nucleotides agree with TRBD1. CDR1 is SEHNR and CDR2 is FQNEAQ in the germline V gene (reference sequence). The V gene end was trimmed by 5 bases and the J gene end by 0 bases; junction bases not matched to a gene: 7. This CDR3 spans 15 amino acids.

This clonotype was found many times. The chain has TRBV6-5 and TRBJ2-3, with 8 bases identical to TRBD1. Per the germline V gene, CDR1 is MNHEY and CDR2 is SVGAGI. The J segment lost 0 bases and the V segment lost 0 bases, leaving 8 bases of the junction unmatched. The CDR3 sequence is 18 residues long. The CDR3 reads CASSYSIGTGGSTDTQYF. CDR3 in DNA: TGTGCCAGCAGTTACTCGATCGGGACAGGAGGGAGCACAGATACGCAGTATTTT.

Many counts were recorded for this clonotype. DNA of the CDR3: TGTGCCAGCAGCCCCGGAAATCGGGGGGCTGAACTCACCGGGGAGCTGTTTTTT. It yields the protein CASSPGNRGAELTGELFF. The chain combines TRBV9 with TRBJ2-2; possibly TRBD2 for D (7 bases). V was cut by 4 bases and J by 4 bases, with 23 bases left in between. Per the germline V gene, CDR1 is SGDLS and CDR2 is YYNGEE. The CDR3 covers 18 residues.

V usage is TRBV10-3 and J usage is TRBJ1-5; the D is unclear. The V gene's germline CDR1 is ENHRY and CDR2 SYGVKD. The CDR3 runs to 17 residues. Trimming cost V 0 bases and J 0 bases, with 12 bases left between them. The CDR3 bases are TGTGCCATCAGTGAGTCGTCCAGGACCTATAGCAATCAGCCCCAGCATTTT. Translation: CAISESSRTYSNQPQHF.

This clonotype was seen at least ten times. The chain recombines TRBV5-1 with TRBJ2-3; D unclear. CDR1 is SGHRS, CDR2 YFSETQ, per germline. Trimming removed 1 base from V and 3 bases from J, with 18 bases in between. CDR3 length: 17 residues. The CDR3 protein is CASSLTETLISTDTQYF. In DNA, the CDR3 is TGCGCCAGCAGCTTGACAGAAACCCTAATCAGTACAGATACGCAGTATTTT.

The table lists this clonotype with many counts. The germline gene is not matched at one end of the junction; a read error may be the cause. The chain combines TRBV6-1 with TRBJ1-5; D is undetermined. Per germline, CDR1 MNHNS and CDR2 SASEGT. This CDR3 comprises 15 residues. Here the CDR3 reads CASCDGPYSNQPQHF. The CDR3 nucleotides read TGTGCCAGCTGTGACGGACCCTATAGCAATCAGCCCCAGCATTTT.